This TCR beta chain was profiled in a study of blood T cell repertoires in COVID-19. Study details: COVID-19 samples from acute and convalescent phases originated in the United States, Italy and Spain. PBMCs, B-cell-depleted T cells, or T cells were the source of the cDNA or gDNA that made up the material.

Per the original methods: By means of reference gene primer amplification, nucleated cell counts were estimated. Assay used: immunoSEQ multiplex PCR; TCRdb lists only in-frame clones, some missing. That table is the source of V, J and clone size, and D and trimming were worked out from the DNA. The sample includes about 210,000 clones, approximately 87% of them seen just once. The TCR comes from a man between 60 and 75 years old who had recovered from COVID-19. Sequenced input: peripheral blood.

CDR3 sequence: CALSFGTSGSYEQYF. As DNA, the CDR3 is TGTGCCCTCTCATTCGGGACTAGCGGCTCCTACGAGCAGTACTTC. V usage is TRBV30 and J usage is TRBJ2-7; TRBD2 agrees at 11 bases. The CDR3 contains 15 residues. Germline V lookup: CDR1 GTSNPN, CDR2 SVGIG (reference sequence). The V gene end was trimmed by 8 bases and the J gene end by 0 bases; junction bases not matched to a gene: 9.